There are a few counts of the clone carrying this TCR beta chain. Its antigen is not known. CDR3 length: 13 amino acids. The V end lost 1 base, the J end lost 9 bases, and 13 bases lay between the germline ends. The germline V gene encodes CDR1 LGHNA and CDR2 YSLEER. These data come from a study of response to subunit inactivated influenza vaccine. Study findings and constraints: The authors offered the suggestion that each seasonal influenza vaccination recruits few new T cells.

Each CDR3 protein gets one entry after TCRdb re-called the RT-PCR reads with MiXCR. Of a few hundred thousand distinct CDR3 sequences in the sample, less than 15% were seen once. The input for sequencing was non-naive T cells sorted from PBMCs, taken roughly 2 weeks before vaccination. The receptor was isolated from a man aged 50 to 60 who received an inactivated influenza vaccine. The J gene is TRBJ2-7, the V gene TRBV4-3; D is unclear. The CDR3 here is CASSQVDGSVQYF. The CDR3 nucleotides read TGCGCCAGCAGCCAAGTTGACGGCTCCGTGCAGTACTTC.